Listed below are T cell receptor beta chains from one sample, sequenced in a study of control samples from healthy donors and cancer patients. Sequencing was performed with immunoSEQ multiplex PCR; in TCRdb, only in-frame clones are kept and a portion is missing. The table has roughly 100,000 clones, about 83% seen once; the top ten hold about 12%. Sequencing was carried out using blood. The receptors originated from a woman aged 50 to 60 in good health. Both conserved end residues are part of each CDR3. A D gene is named only where the DNA matches it firmly. Not every row has a clone size; where given, it reads once, few, many or a size class.

J | V | size | D | CDR3 | DNA
TRBJ2-7 | TRBV10-3 | NA | NA | CAISVGPHSYEQYF | TGTGCCATCAGTGTTGGTCCACACTCCTACGAGCAGTACTTC
TRBJ2-1 | TRBV5-8 | once | TRBD1 | CASSLTGQGQGEQFF | TGTGCCAGCAGCCTTACAGGACAGGGTCAAGGTGAGCAGTTCTTC
TRBJ2-7 | TRBV10-3 | NA | TRBD2 | CAISELAGNSYEQYF | TGTGCCATCAGTGAGTTAGCGGGTAACTCCTACGAGCAGTACTTC
TRBJ2-1 | TRBV6-1 | NA | TRBD2 | CASSETLAGGYNEQFF | TGTGCCAGCAGTGAGACCTTAGCGGGGGGATACAATGAGCAGTTCTTC
TRBJ1-5 | TRBV6-1 | NA | TRBD1 | CASSEWGDSRQPQHF | TGTGCCAGCAGTGAGTGGGGGGACAGTAGGCAGCCCCAGCATTTT
TRBJ2-7 | TRBV2 | NA | NA | CASSDNSYEQYF | TGTGCCAGCAGTGATAACTCCTACGAGCAGTACTTC
TRBJ1-1 | TRBV29-1 | many | NA | CSVSRDEAVTEAFF | TGCAGCGTTTCCCGAGACGAGGCTGTCACTGAAGCTTTCTTT
TRBJ2-7 | TRBV7-9 | NA | NA | CASSLKSISGQPYEQYF | TGTGCCAGCAGCTTAAAGTCGATTTCAGGGCAGCCCTACGAGCAGTACTTC
TRBJ2-3 | TRBV7-3 | NA | NA | CASSWKTVTDTQYF | TGTGCCAGCAGCTGGAAAACGGTCACAGATACGCAGTATTTT
TRBJ1-3 | TRBV14 | NA | TRBD1 | CASSLPGTGGFGNTIYF | TGTGCCAGCAGCCTACCCGGGACAGGGGGATTTGGAAACACCATATATTTT
TRBJ2-5 | TRBV29-1 | NA | NA | CSVGPPGSEETQYF | TGCAGCGTGGGGCCCCCCGGGAGTGAGGAGACCCAGTACTTC
TRBJ1-4 | TRBV21-1 | NA | NA | CASSSRDSYEKLFF | TGTGCCAGCAGCAGCAGGGACAGCTATGAAAAACTGTTTTTT
TRBJ1-6 | TRBV5-1 | once | NA | CASSPLQGNSPLHF | TGCGCCAGCAGCCCCTTACAGGGAAATTCACCCCTCCACTTT
TRBJ1-2 | TRBV10-3 | NA | NA | CAISEGINYGYTF | TGTGCCATCAGTGAGGGGATAAACTATGGCTACACCTTC
TRBJ2-7 | TRBV15 | NA | NA | CATSRDRVVNEQYF | TGTGCCACCAGCAGAGACCGGGTAGTCAACGAGCAGTACTTC
TRBJ1-4 | TRBV19 | NA | TRBD1 | CASIRQGGVSEKLFF | TGTGCCAGTATCAGACAGGGCGGAGTGAGTGAAAAACTGTTTTTT
TRBJ1-2 | TRBV6-5 | NA | NA | CASSYSRAQTYGYTF | TGTGCCAGCAGTTACTCGAGGGCCCAGACCTATGGCTACACCTTC
TRBJ1-5 | TRBV7-2 | NA | NA | CASSLGGLSNQPQHF | TGTGCCAGCAGCTTAGGCGGCTTGAGCAATCAGCCCCAGCATTTT
TRBJ1-1 | TRBV5-4 | once | NA | CASSLPGPLNTEAFF | TGTGCCAGCAGCCTTCCTGGGCCGTTGAACACTGAAGCTTTCTTT
TRBJ1-5 | TRBV6-5 | once | TRBD1 | CASSRTGNQPQHF | TGTGCCAGCAGCCGGACAGGGAATCAGCCCCAGCATTTT
TRBJ2-1 | TRBV11-3 | NA | NA | CASGSKFGRITYRDEQFF | TGTGCCAGCGGCAGTAAGTTTGGTAGGATTACTTATCGGGATGAGCAGTTCTTC
TRBJ2-1 | TRBV6-6 | once | TRBD2 | CASSPRTSGSSGAYNEQFF | TGTGCCAGCAGTCCAAGGACTAGCGGGAGTAGTGGCGCCTACAATGAGCAGTTCTTC
TRBJ1-2 | TRBV18 | NA | NA | CASSPPGNYGYTF | TGTGCCAGCTCACCCCCAGGGAACTATGGCTACACCTTC
TRBJ1-4 | TRBV7-9 | NA | NA | CASSQGLSNEKLFF | TGTGCCAGCAGCCAGGGACTCTCGAATGAAAAACTGTTTTTT
TRBJ2-2 | TRBV2 | NA | TRBD2 | CASTRTSLPGELFF | TGTGCCAGCACTCGGACTAGCCTCCCCGGGGAGCTGTTTTTT
TRBJ2-7 | TRBV5-4 | NA | NA | CASSLGQGQNYEQYF | TGTGCCAGCAGCTTGGGGCAGGGGCAAAACTACGAGCAGTACTTC
TRBJ2-5 | TRBV5-4 | few | NA | CASSDREEGRKETQYF | TGTGCCAGCTCTGACAGGGAGGAAGGAAGAAAAGAGACCCAGTACTTC
TRBJ1-6 | TRBV7-8 | NA | NA | CASSLEPGAGERSPLHF | TGTGCCAGCAGCTTAGAGCCGGGGGCGGGGGAGAGATCACCCCTCCACTTT
TRBJ1-6 | TRBV5-4 | NA | TRBD1 | CASSQDRANSPLHF | TGTGCCAGCAGCCAGGACAGGGCCAATTCACCCCTCCACTTT
TRBJ2-7 | TRBV3-1/TRBV3-2 | once | NA | CASSQGNHEQYF | TGTGCCAGCAGCCAAGGTAATCACGAGCAGTACTTC
TRBJ2-1 | TRBV9 | NA | NA | CASSVTGLSYNEQFF | TGTGCCAGCAGCGTAACAGGCCTCTCCTACAATGAGCAGTTCTTC
TRBJ2-5 | TRBV7-2 | NA | NA | CASSLGSGGGQETQYF | TGTGCCAGCAGCTTAGGTTCAGGGGGGGGCCAAGAGACCCAGTACTTC
TRBJ2-1 | TRBV11-2 | NA | NA | CASSRTRNEQFF | TGTGCCAGCAGTCGGACTCGGAATGAGCAGTTCTTC
TRBJ1-1 | TRBV18 | NA | NA | CASSPLGELAEAFF | TGTGCCAGCTCACCACTGGGGGAATTGGCTGAAGCTTTCTTT
TRBJ2-5 | TRBV4-2 | NA | TRBD2 | CASSQERGETQYF | TGTGCCAGCAGCCAAGAGCGGGGGGAGACCCAGTACTTC
TRBJ1-4 | TRBV20-1 | NA | NA | CSASLPATANEKLFF | TGCAGTGCTAGTCTTCCGGCTACCGCTAATGAAAAACTGTTTTTT
TRBJ1-5 | TRBV19 | once | TRBD1 | CASSGTGDLQPQHF | TGTGCCAGTAGTGGGACAGGGGACCTTCAGCCCCAGCATTTT
TRBJ2-2 | TRBV25-1 | once | NA | CASSSHYTGELFF | TGTGCCAGCAGTTCACACTACACCGGGGAGCTGTTTTTT
TRBJ2-3 | TRBV7-3 | NA | NA | CASNEAGGDTQYF | TGTGCCAGCAACGAGGCGGGTGGAGATACGCAGTATTTT
TRBJ1-1 | TRBV19 | NA | NA | CASIRVLARNSFSEAFF | TGTGCCAGTATTCGAGTGTTGGCTAGAAACAGTTTCTCTGAAGCTTTCTTT
TRBJ1-6 | TRBV5-8 | NA | NA | CASSLLSLQSFNSPLHF | TGTGCCAGCAGCCTCCTCAGCTTGCAAAGTTTTAATTCACCCCTCCACTTT
TRBJ1-1 | TRBV19 | NA | NA | CASSILENTEAFF | TGTGCCAGTAGTATCTTGGAGAACACTGAAGCTTTCTTT
TRBJ2-5 | TRBV7-9 | once | TRBD1 | CASSVGQGQETQYF | TGTGCCAGCAGCGTTGGACAGGGCCAAGAGACCCAGTACTTC
TRBJ2-7 | TRBV11-2 | NA | TRBD1 | CASSLEYGTVHEQYF | TGTGCCAGCAGCTTAGAGTACGGGACAGTACACGAGCAGTACTTC
TRBJ1-5 | TRBV6-5 | NA | NA | CASSYSYQVYQPQHF | TGTGCCAGCAGTTACTCGTATCAGGTTTATCAGCCCCAGCATTTT
TRBJ2-1 | TRBV7-3 | once | NA | CASSLTGIEQFF | TGTGCCAGCAGCTTAACCGGGATTGAGCAGTTCTTC
TRBJ1-1 | TRBV5-4 | NA | NA | CASSFRTGYTEAFF | TGTGCCAGCAGTTTTCGAACAGGGTACACTGAAGCTTTCTTT
TRBJ2-1 | TRBV15 | NA | TRBD2 | CATSRGLAGPVGQFF | TGTGCCACCAGCAGGGGACTAGCGGGCCCTGTTGGGCAGTTCTTC